This TCR beta chain was sequenced in a study of T-cell reconstitution after alpha-beta-depleted transplantation in children. The library targeted TCRbeta and was prepared with unique molecular identifiers. TCRdb re-derived calls from the PCR reads in MiXCR, one entry per CDR3 protein. Of about 580,000 distinct CDR3 sequences listed, 25% to 30% are singletons. The CDR3 runs to 15 residues. V shed 2 bases, J shed 5 bases, and the junction held 5 bases outside the gene matches. The J gene is TRBJ2-1, the V gene TRBV12-3 or TRBV12-4; TRBD2 matches at 8 bases. This receptor was obtained from a boy younger than two with Wiskott-Aldrich syndrome, due to receive a stem cell transplant. The specimen comprised PBMCs, sampled before TCRalphabeta/CD19-depleted stem cell transplant. CDR3 in DNA: TGTGCCAGCAGTTTAAGCGGGAGAAAACACAATGAGCAGTTCTTC. Amino acids: CASSLSGRKHNEQFF.